This T cell receptor (beta chain) was observed in a study of T cells in Graves' hyperthyroidism and ophthalmopathy. The J segment lost 2 bases and the V segment lost 8 bases, leaving 8 bases of the junction unmatched. From germline, CDR1 is SNHLY and CDR2 FYNNEI. CDR3 length: 14 amino acids. Amplified TCR beta CDR3 regions derived from RNA transcripts. When the TCR CDR3 underwent first-round RT-PCR, the HTBI primer set was used. TCRdb analysed the multiplex PCR reads with MiXCR anew, one entry per CDR3 protein. The sample gives fewer than 450,000 distinct CDR3 sequences, approximately 16% of which show up once; approximately 19% is in the top ten. This clonotype was picked up many times. Its cognate antigen is unknown. Diagnoses rested on clinical symptoms, serum thyroxine and TRAb, thyroid ultrasound and orbital computed tomography. Cells are PBMCs isolated from roughly 9.3 ml of fresh blood. Whole-study results and caveats: Blood shared most expanded thyroid clonotypes above 0.001. Before onset, by a median of around 6.1 months, the model predicted ophthalmopathy.

Sequencing input: blood. This sequence joins TRBV2 and TRBJ2-7; 8 bases align to TRBD2. The sequence came from a woman aged 55-69 years with Graves' ophthalmopathy. The CDR3 DNA sequence: TGTGCCAGCTCGGGGGGGGCCCCCCCCTACGAGCAGTACTTC. Protein: CASSGGAPPYEQYF.